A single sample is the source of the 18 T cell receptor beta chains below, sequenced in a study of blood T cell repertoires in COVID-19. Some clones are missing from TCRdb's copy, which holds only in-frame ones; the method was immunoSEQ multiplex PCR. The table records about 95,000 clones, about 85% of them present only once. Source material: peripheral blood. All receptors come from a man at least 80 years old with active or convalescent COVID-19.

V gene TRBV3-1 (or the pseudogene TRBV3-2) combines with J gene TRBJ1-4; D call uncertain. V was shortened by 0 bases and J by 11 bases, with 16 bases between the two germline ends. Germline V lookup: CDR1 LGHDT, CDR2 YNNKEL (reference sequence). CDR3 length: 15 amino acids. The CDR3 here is CASSQEFRGLRKLFF. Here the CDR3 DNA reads TGTGCCAGCAGCCAAGAATTCAGAGGGCTACGGAAACTGTTTTTT.

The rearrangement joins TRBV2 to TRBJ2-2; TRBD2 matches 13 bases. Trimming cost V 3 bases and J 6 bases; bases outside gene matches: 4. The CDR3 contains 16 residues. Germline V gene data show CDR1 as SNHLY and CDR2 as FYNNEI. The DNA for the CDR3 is TGTGCCAGCAGTGATCAGGGACTAGCGGGGCCCGGGGAGCTGTTTTTT. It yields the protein CASSDQGLAGPGELFF.

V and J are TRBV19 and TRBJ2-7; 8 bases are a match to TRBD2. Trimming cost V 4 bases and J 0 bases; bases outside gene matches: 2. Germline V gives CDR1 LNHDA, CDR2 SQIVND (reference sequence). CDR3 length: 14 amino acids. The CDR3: CASSTGGGSYEQYF. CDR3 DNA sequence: TGTGCCAGTAGTACCGGGGGGGGCTCCTACGAGCAGTACTTC.

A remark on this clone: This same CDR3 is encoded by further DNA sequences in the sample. The CDR3 nucleotides read TGTGCCAGCAGCTTGGACAGGGACTACGAGCAGTACTTC. Translated: CASSLDRDYEQYF. The V and J genes are TRBV11-2 and TRBJ2-7; 8 nucleotides match TRBD1. V lost 3 bases and J lost 3; bases outside the gene matches: 1. The CDR3 runs 13 residues. Germline V gene lookup returns CDR1 SGHAT and CDR2 FQNNGV.

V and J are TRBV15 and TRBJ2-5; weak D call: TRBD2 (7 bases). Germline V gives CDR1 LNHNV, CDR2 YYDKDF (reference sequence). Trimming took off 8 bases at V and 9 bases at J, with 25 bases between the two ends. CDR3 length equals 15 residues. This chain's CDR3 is CATRPGRGSREAQYF. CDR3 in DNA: TGTGCCACCCGGCCGGGGAGGGGGTCCCGGGAGGCCCAGTACTTC.

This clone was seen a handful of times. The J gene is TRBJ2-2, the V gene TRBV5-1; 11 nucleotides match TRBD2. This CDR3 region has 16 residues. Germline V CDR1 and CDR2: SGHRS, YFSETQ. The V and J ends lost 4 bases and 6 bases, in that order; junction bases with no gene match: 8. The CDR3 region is CASSPRTSGRSGELFF. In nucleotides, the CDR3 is TGCGCCAGCAGCCCCCGGACTAGCGGGCGGTCCGGGGAGCTGTTTTTT.

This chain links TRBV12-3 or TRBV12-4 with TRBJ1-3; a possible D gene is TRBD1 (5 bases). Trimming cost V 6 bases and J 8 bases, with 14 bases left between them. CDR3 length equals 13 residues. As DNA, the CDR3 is TGTGCCAGCAGACTCCCGGCCAGGGACACCATATATTTT. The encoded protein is CASRLPARDTIYF.

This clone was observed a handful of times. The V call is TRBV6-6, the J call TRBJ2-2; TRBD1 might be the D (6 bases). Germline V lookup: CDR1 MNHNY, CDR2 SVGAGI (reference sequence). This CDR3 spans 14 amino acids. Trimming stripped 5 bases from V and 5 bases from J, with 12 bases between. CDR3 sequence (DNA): TGTGCCAGCAGTAGCACAGGGTGGACCGGGGAGCTGTTTTTT. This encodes CASSSTGWTGELFF.

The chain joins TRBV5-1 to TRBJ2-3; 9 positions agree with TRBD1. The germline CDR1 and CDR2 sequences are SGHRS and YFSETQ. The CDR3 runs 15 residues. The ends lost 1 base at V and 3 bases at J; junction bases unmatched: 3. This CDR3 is CASSLLGQGTDTQYF. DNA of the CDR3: TGCGCCAGCAGCTTGTTGGGACAGGGAACAGATACGCAGTATTTT.

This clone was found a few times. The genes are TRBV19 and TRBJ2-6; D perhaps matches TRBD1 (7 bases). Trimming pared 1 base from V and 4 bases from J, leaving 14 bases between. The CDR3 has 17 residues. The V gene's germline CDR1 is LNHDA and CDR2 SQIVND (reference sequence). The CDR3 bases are TGTGCCAGTAGTATAGGAACAGGGGCGGGAGGGGCCAACGTCCTGACTTTC. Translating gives CASSIGTGAGGANVLTF.

CDR3 amino acids: CASRSGQTRGYTF. The DNA of the CDR3 is TGTGCCAGTCGATCGGGACAGACAAGGGGCTACACCTTC. The chain couples TRBV28 to TRBJ1-2, with 7 positions matching TRBD1. Germline-derived CDR1 and CDR2 are MDHEN and SYDVKM. The CDR3 consists of 13 residues. J was trimmed by 8 bases and V by 9 bases; bases with no gene match: 12.

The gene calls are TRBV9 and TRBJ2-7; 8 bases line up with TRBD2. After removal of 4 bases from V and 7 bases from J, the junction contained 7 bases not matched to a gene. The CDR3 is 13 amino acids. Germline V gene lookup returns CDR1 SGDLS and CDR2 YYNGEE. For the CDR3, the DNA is TGTGCCAGCAGCCACGGACTAGCTTCTGAGCAGTACTTC. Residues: CASSHGLASEQYF.

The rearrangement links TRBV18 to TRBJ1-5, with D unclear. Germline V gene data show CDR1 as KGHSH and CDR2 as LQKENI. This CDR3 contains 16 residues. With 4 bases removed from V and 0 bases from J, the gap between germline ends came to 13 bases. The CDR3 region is CASSLLPSDSNQPQHF. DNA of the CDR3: TGTGCCAGCTCACTTCTCCCCAGTGATAGCAATCAGCCCCAGCATTTT.

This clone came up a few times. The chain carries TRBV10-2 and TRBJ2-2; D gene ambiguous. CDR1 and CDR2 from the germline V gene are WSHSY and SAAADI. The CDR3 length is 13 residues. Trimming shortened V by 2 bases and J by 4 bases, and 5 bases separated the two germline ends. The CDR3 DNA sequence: TGCGCCAGCAGTGAGATGGCCACCGGGGAGCTGTTTTTT. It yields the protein CASSEMATGELFF.

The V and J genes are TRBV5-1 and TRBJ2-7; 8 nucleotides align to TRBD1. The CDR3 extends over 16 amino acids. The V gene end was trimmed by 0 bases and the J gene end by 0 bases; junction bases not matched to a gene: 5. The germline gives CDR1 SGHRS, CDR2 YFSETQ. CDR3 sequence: CASSLARTGPSYEQYF. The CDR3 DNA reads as TGCGCCAGCAGCTTGGCCAGGACAGGGCCCTCCTACGAGCAGTACTTC. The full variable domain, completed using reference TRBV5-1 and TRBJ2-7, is KAGVTQTPRYLIKTRGQQVTLSCSPISGHRSVSWYQQTPGQGLQFLFEYFSETQRNKGNFPGRFSGRQFSNSRSEMNVSTLELGDSALYLCASSLARTGPSYEQYFGPGTRLTVT.

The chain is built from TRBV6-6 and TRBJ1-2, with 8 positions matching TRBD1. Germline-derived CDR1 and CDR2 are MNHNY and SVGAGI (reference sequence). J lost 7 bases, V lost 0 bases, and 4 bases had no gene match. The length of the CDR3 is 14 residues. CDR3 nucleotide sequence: TGTGCCAGCAGTTACTCCAGGGGGCGCGGTGGCTACACCTTC. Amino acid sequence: CASSYSRGRGGYTF.

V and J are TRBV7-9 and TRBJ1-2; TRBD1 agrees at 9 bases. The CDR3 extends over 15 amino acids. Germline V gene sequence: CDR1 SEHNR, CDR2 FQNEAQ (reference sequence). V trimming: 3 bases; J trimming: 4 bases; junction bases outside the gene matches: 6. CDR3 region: CASSLGQGFPYGYTF. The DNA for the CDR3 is TGTGCCAGCAGCTTGGGACAGGGATTCCCCTATGGCTACACCTTC. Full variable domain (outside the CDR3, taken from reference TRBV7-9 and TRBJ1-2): DTGVSQNPRHKITKRGQNVTFRCDPISEHNRLYWYRQTLGQGPEFLTYFQNEAQLEKSRLLSDRFSAERPKGSFSTLEIQRTEQGDSAMYLCASSLGQGFPYGYTFGSGTRLTVV.

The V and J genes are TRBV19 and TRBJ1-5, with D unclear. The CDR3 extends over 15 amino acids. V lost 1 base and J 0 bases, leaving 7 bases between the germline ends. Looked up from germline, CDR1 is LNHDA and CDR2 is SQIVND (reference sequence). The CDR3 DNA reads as TGTGCCAGTAGTATAGGGGCAGCTAGCAATCAGCCCCAGCATTTT. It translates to CASSIGAASNQPQHF.